Listed here are 8 T cell receptor beta chains from one sample, sequenced in a study of cytomegalovirus exposure and HLA in healthy donors. The study ran its PCR with 60 Vbeta and 13 Jbeta primers. Sequencing was performed with immunoSEQ multiplex PCR; in TCRdb, only in-frame clones are kept and a portion is missing. The repertoire holds around 150,000 clones, with roughly 85% as singletons. The sample taken for sequencing was PBMCs. These receptors were obtained from a young man in good health and CMV-seropositive.

Turning to this clone: At one end, the junction sequence differs from germline, possibly due to a read error. This chain connects TRBV4-3 to TRBJ2-6, with D tentatively TRBD1 (5 bases). The CDR3 has 16 residues. Per the germline V gene, CDR1 is LGHNA and CDR2 is YSLEER. The CDR3 loop reads CASSQDRAGGANGLTF. The DNA for the CDR3 is TGCGCCAGCAGCCAAGATCGGGCTGGTGGGGCCAACGGCCTGACTTTC.

The chain has TRBV4-3 and TRBJ1-2; 9 positions match TRBD1. The CDR3 is 14 residues long. CDR1 LGHNA and CDR2 YSLEER come from the germline V gene. The V and J ends lost 5 bases and 3 bases, in that order; junction bases with no gene match: 4. CDR3 residues: CASSVTGGDYGYTF. The DNA of the CDR3 is TGCGCCAGCAGCGTTACAGGGGGCGACTATGGCTACACCTTC.

The CDR3 loop is CATSRDRGPVEQYF. The CDR3 DNA reads as TGTGCCACCAGCAGAGACAGGGGGCCGGTCGAGCAGTACTTC. The chain is built from TRBV15 and TRBJ2-7, with 8 bases that match TRBD1. J lost 6 bases, V lost 0 bases, and 4 bases had no gene match. The CDR3 consists of 14 residues. Germline-derived CDR1 and CDR2 are LNHNV and YYDKDF (reference sequence).

As for this clone: This sample also contains other DNA sequences that code for the same CDR3. V and J are TRBV7-9 and TRBJ1-1; perhaps TRBD1 as D (5 bases). The CDR3 runs to 13 residues. Germline CDR1 SEHNR, CDR2 FQNEAQ (reference sequence). V lost 3 bases, J lost 5 bases, and 10 bases lay in between. CDR3 region: CASSFGGPTEAFF. In DNA form, the CDR3 reads TGTGCCAGCAGCTTCGGGGGACCAACTGAAGCTTTCTTT.

V usage is TRBV27 and J usage is TRBJ1-5; D might be TRBD1 (5 bases). Trimming pared 0 bases from V and 5 bases from J, leaving 11 bases between. Germline CDR1 MNHEY, CDR2 SMNVEV (reference sequence). The CDR3 has 15 residues. CDR3 amino acids: CASSLSMAGHQPQHF. CDR3 nucleotide sequence: TGTGCCAGCAGTTTATCGATGGCAGGGCATCAGCCCCAGCATTTT.

The chain carries TRBV25-1 and TRBJ1-3; D is perhaps TRBD1 (5 bases). CDR1 and CDR2 from the germline V gene are MGHDK and SYGVNS. V lost 3 bases to trimming and J lost 1 base, with 10 bases between them. This CDR3 region has 15 residues. The CDR3 reads CASSEAGLSGNTIYF. DNA for the CDR3: TGTGCCAGCAGTGAGGCAGGGCTTTCTGGAAACACCATATATTTT.

The chain carries TRBV7-6 and TRBJ1-1; maybe TRBD1 (6 bases). From germline, CDR1 is SGHVS and CDR2 FNYEAQ. The V end was cut by 4 bases, the J end by 5 bases, with 11 bases between. The CDR3 is 13 residues long. CDR3 in DNA: TGTGCCAGCAGCTCCAAAACAGGGACTGAAGCTTTCTTT. It specifies CASSSKTGTEAFF.

J is TRBJ1-1 and V is TRBV5-5, with D possibly being TRBD1 (6 bases). V was cut by 4 bases and J by 2 bases, with 15 bases left in between. Germline V lookup: CDR1 SGHKS, CDR2 YYEKEE (reference sequence). CDR3 length: 15 amino acids. CDR3 residues: CASSPGRTVNTEAFF. CDR3 DNA: TGTGCCAGCAGCCCCGGACGGACAGTAAACACTGAAGCTTTCTTT.